These 2 T cell receptor beta chains share one sample of origin, sequenced in a study of spatial heterogeneity in lung cancer. Time point specified: sample taken at primary tumor resection. Without sorting, whole RNA was sequenced from tumor, nontumor lung or frozen PBMC. TCRdb re-called the 5' RACE reads with MiXCR, one entry per CDR3 protein. Of about 39,000 distinct CDR3 sequences in the sample, 5.8% were seen once. The sample here was PBMCs, taken at surgery. Receptors originate from a male donor with early-stage non-small cell lung cancer.

This clonotype occurred many times. The V gene is TRBV9, the J gene TRBJ2-3; maybe TRBD1 (7 bases). Trimming took off 0 bases at V and 1 base at J, with 15 bases between the two ends. Germline V lookup: CDR1 SGDLS, CDR2 YYNGEE. The CDR3 consists of 17 residues. The CDR3 coding sequence is TGTGCCAGCAGCGTAGGAGGAATCAGGGGGGGCACAGATACGCAGTATTTT. It yields the protein CASSVGGIRGGTDTQYF.

This clonotype showed up many times. This CDR3 reads CASSQQWRSAEAFF. The CDR3 DNA reads TGCGCCAGCAGCCAGCAGTGGAGATCTGCTGAAGCTTTCTTT. This chain links TRBV4-1 with TRBJ1-1; D gene ambiguous. The germline gives CDR1 MGHRA, CDR2 YSYEKL. V lost 3 bases and J lost 6, with 14 bases in between. The CDR3 covers 14 residues.